This T cell receptor beta chain was found in a study of blood T cell repertoires in COVID-19. Study at large: The United States, Italy and Spain supplied acute and convalescent COVID-19 samples. T cells, B-cell-depleted T cells, or PBMCs provided the cDNA or gDNA that served as material.

This clone was observed a single time. In the original processing: It was from reference gene primer amplification that nucleated cell counts were estimated. Some clones are missing from TCRdb's copy, which holds only in-frame ones; the method was immunoSEQ multiplex PCR. The V and J calls and clone size come from that table; D and trimming were worked out from the DNA. This table holds about 220,000 clones, around 83% found once. J lost 1 base, V lost 1 base, and 13 bases had no gene match. The CDR3 length is 19 residues. Germline V gene sequence: CDR1 SGHVS, CDR2 FNYEAQ. The J gene is TRBJ2-5, the V gene TRBV7-6; 9 bases line up with TRBD2. The source of this sequence is a man between 45 and 60 years old with active or convalescent COVID-19. Sequencing input: peripheral blood. The DNA of the CDR3 is TGTGCCAGCAGCTTAGAGGCGGGAGGGAATCTAATTATCCAAGAGACCCAGTACTTC. Translating it yields CASSLEAGGNLIIQETQYF.